The present T cell receptor beta chain was sequenced within a study of CD8+ T cells in alopecia areata. As part of sample collection, lesional scalp punch biopsies and peripheral blood were taken from alopecia areata patients. The germline gives CDR1 SQVTM, CDR2 ANQGSEA. Trimming took 6 bases from V and 0 from J, leaving 5 bases between them. The CDR3 extends over 11 amino acids. Sequencing templates came from extracted RNA that was reverse transcribed into cDNA. Here immunoSEQ multiplex PCR was the method, and the copy in TCRdb shows in-frame clones only, minus some. The data hold some 130,000 clones, with about 57% observed a single time.

V is TRBV29-1 and J is TRBJ1-1; D unresolved. Sequencing used CD4+ T cells sorted from blood, obtained at week 0. The origin of this receptor is a human donor with alopecia areata. CDR3 loop: CSVSMNTEAFF. DNA of the CDR3: TGCAGCGTGTCAATGAACACTGAAGCTTTCTTT.